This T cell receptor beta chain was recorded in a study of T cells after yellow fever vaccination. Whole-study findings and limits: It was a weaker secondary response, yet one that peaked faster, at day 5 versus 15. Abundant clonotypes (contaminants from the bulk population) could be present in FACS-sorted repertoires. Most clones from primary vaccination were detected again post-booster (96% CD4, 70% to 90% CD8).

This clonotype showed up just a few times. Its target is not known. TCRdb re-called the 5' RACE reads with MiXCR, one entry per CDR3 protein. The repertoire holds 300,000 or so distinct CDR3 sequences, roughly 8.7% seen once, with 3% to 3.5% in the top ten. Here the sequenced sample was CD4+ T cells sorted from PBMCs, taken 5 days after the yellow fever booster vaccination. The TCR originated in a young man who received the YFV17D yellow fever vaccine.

The CDR3 coding sequence is TGTGCCAGCAGCCCGTACCGCTCCAATTCACCCCTCCACTTT. This encodes CASSPYRSNSPLHF. The chain employs TRBV7-2 and TRBJ1-6, with D uncertain. Germline V CDR1 and CDR2: SGHTA, FQGNSA. Trimming removed 5 bases at V and 7 bases at J, with 12 bases between. This CDR3 is 14 amino acids long.